A single sample is the source of the 5 T cell receptor beta chains below, sequenced in a study of T cell changes during pregnancy in multiple sclerosis. The protocol was immunoSEQ multiplex PCR, while the TCRdb copy is restricted to in-frame clones and leaves out a portion. Found here are over 80,000 clones, 90% of them singletons; the top ten hold 0.76%. The sequencing used peripheral blood, collected in the second trimester of pregnancy. The receptors were sampled from a female donor in good health, enrolled as a control in a pregnancy study.

This clone was counted a single time. The rearrangement links TRBV19 to TRBJ2-7; D may be TRBD1 (7 bases). The CDR3 totals 15 residues. Trimming cost V 4 bases and J 4 bases, with 17 bases left between them. Germline V gene lookup returns CDR1 LNHDA and CDR2 SQIVND (reference sequence). CDR3 region: CASSNYAGGKYEQYF. In DNA, the CDR3 is TGTGCCAGTAGTAATTACGCAGGGGGGAAATACGAGCAGTACTTC.

This clone was detected only once. The V and J genes are TRBV5-8 and TRBJ1-1, with D perhaps TRBD1 (5 bases). V was cut by 1 base and J by 1 base, with 11 bases left in between. This CDR3 spans 15 amino acids. Per germline, CDR1 SGHTS and CDR2 YDEGEE. CDR3 coding DNA: TGTGCCAGCAGCTTGTGGGCAGGGCGGAACACTGAAGCTTTCTTT. Translation gives CASSLWAGRNTEAFF.

This clone was found a few times. The chain is built from TRBV5-1 and TRBJ1-6; D unresolved. The CDR3 is made up of 15 amino acids. The germline V gene encodes CDR1 SGHRS and CDR2 YFSETQ. Trimming cost V 4 bases and J 9 bases, with 17 bases left between them. In DNA form, the CDR3 reads TGCGCCAGCAGCCCTGAGGGCGGGCAAGGTTCACCCCTCCACTTT. As protein: CASSPEGGQGSPLHF.

The J gene is TRBJ1-5, the V gene TRBV19; 8 bases are a match to TRBD1. Unmatched junction bases numbered 7, after V lost 7 bases and J lost 5 bases. The germline gives CDR1 LNHDA, CDR2 SQIVND (reference sequence). The length of the CDR3 is 14 residues. Written as DNA, the CDR3 is TGTGCCAGTACCGTGGACAGGGTTGATCAGCCCCAGCATTTT. The encoded protein is CASTVDRVDQPQHF.

In its sample, this clone was seen once. This chain joins TRBV14 and TRBJ2-7; D might be TRBD2 (5 bases). Germline V CDR1 and CDR2: SGHDN, FVKESK. Deletions cut 0 bases from V and 2 bases from J, with 11 bases between. The CDR3 sequence is 15 residues long. Here the CDR3 DNA reads TGTGCCAGCAGCCAAGATTGGAAGCGGACCTACGAGCAGTACTTC. This sequence encodes CASSQDWKRTYEQYF.